A single sample gave rise to the 6 T cell receptor beta chains below, sequenced in a study of low-dose radiotherapy and immunotherapy resistance in tumors. The time point here: before trial treatment. Alpha and beta chains were covered, as first-strand cDNA relied on TRAV- and TRBV-specific primers. The PCR that amplified TCRs ran for around 21 cycles, relying on a constant-region primer and a V-primer adapter. Each CDR3 protein gets one entry after TCRdb re-called the reads with MiXCR. The sample records about 64,000 distinct CDR3 sequences, about a quarter being singletons. The specimen was PBMCs, collected before treatment. These receptor sequences come from a male donor with rectosigmoid adenocarcinoma.

Ten or more counts support this clonotype. The chain uses TRBV6-5 and TRBJ2-3; no clear D gene. This CDR3 contains 9 residues. Germline-derived CDR1 and CDR2 are MNHEY and SVGAGI. Between the trimmed V and J ends, which lost 8 bases and 10 bases, there was a span of 7 bases. CDR3 region: CASGNPQYF. The CDR3 region has the DNA TGTGCCAGCGGGAACCCGCAGTATTTT.

This clonotype was observed many times. The gene calls are TRBV7-9 and TRBJ2-7; 8 bases agree with TRBD2. Per germline, CDR1 SEHNR and CDR2 FQNEAQ (reference sequence). This CDR3 spans 15 amino acids. V dropped 2 bases and J dropped 5; count of bases not matched to a gene: 8. CDR3 coding DNA: TGTGCCAGCAGCTTACCCAGCGGGAGAGTAAACGAGCAGTACTTC. It is translated as CASSLPSGRVNEQYF.

Worth noting for this clonotype: A read error likely explains this, since a far larger clone differs by one base. This chain connects TRBV13 to TRBJ2-6; a weak D match, TRBD1 (5 bases). CDR1 and CDR2 from the germline V gene are PRHDT and FYEKMQ (reference sequence). CDR3 length equals 16 residues. The CDR3 coding sequence is TGTGCCAGCAGCTTAGGGACAGCAACTGGGGCCAACGTCCCGACTTTC. It specifies CASSLGTATGANVPTF.

CDR3 residues: CASSQGAGVGTDTQYF. In DNA form, the CDR3 reads TGCGCCAGCAGCCAAGGGGCCGGGGTCGGCACAGATACGCAGTATTTT. The chain joins TRBV4-1 to TRBJ2-3; perhaps TRBD2 as D (5 bases). Germline CDR1 and CDR2: MGHRA and YSYEKL. V lost 1 base and J lost 1, with 12 bases in between. This CDR3 contains 16 residues.

This clonotype appeared many times. CDR3 sequence: CASSSINYRTGTFQETQYF. The DNA for the CDR3 is TGCGCCAGCAGCTCGATTAACTACCGGACAGGAACCTTCCAAGAGACCCAGTACTTC. The V call is TRBV5-1, the J call TRBJ2-5; 7 bases fit TRBD1. J lost 1 base, V lost 3 bases, and 18 bases had no gene match. This CDR3 is built from 19 residues. The germline gives CDR1 SGHRS, CDR2 YFSETQ. Using reference TRBV5-1 and TRBJ2-5 for the parts outside the CDR3, the full variable domain is KAGVTQTPRYLIKTRGQQVTLSCSPISGHRSVSWYQQTPGQGLQFLFEYFSETQRNKGNFPGRFSGRQFSNSRSEMNVSTLELGDSALYLCASSSINYRTGTFQETQYFGPGTRLLVL.

This clonotype was seen at least ten times. The chain carries TRBV29-1 and TRBJ2-7, with D possibly called TRBD1 or TRBD2 (6 bases each). V lost 0 bases, J lost 4 bases, and 16 bases lay in between. CDR3 length: 15 amino acids. The germline gives CDR1 SQVTM, CDR2 ANQGSEA. The CDR3 DNA reads TGCAGCGTTGAAGATCAGGGGACTGGGGGATACGAGCAGTACTTC. Its translation: CSVEDQGTGGYEQYF.